These T cell receptor beta chains were read from a single sample in a study of blood T cell repertoires in COVID-19. Sequenced by immunoSEQ multiplex PCR; TCRdb stores in-frame clones only, minus some. The sample lists roughly 120,000 clones, 90% seen once, with 1.8% in the top ten. Material: peripheral blood. All receptors derive from a human donor with active COVID-19. The donor label of this sample is uncertain. Both conserved end residues are part of each CDR3. D genes are given only for firm matches. Clone size, where shown, is once, few, many, or a class for clones that have expanded.

abundance,v_gene,d_gene,j_gene,CDR3nt,CDR3aa
.,TRBV30,.,TRBJ2-3,TGTGCCTGGAGTGGAGTAGCGGAGACAGATACGCAGTATTTT,CAWSGVAETDTQYF
.,TRBV30,TRBD1,TRBJ2-2,TGTGCCTGGACCGACAGGGGCGCGAACACCGGGGAGCTGTTTTTT,CAWTDRGANTGELFF
.,TRBV19,.,TRBJ1-3,TGTGCCAGTAGTATCGTTGGGGCAAGAGGAAACACCATATATTTT,CASSIVGARGNTIYF
.,TRBV18,TRBD1,TRBJ1-1,TGTGCCAGCTCTCCGACGAGGACAGGGGAAGCTTTCTTT,CASSPTRTGEAFF
.,TRBV5-1,.,TRBJ2-7,TGCGCCAGCAGCTTGTGGTCCTCTCGGGGAACGGCCTACGAGCAGTACTTC,CASSLWSSRGTAYEQYF
.,TRBV6-5,TRBD2,TRBJ2-6,TGTGCCAGCCAGGGCGGGGGGACTGGGGCCAACGTCCTGACTTTC,CASQGGGTGANVLTF
few,TRBV18,.,TRBJ1-6,TGTGCCAGCTCTCAGGACAGAAATAATTCACCCCTCCACTTT,CASSQDRNNSPLHF
.,TRBV7-9,.,TRBJ2-3,TGTGCCAGCAGCTGGGGGGGGGCGGGCACAGATACGCAGTATTTT,CASSWGGAGTDTQYF
.,TRBV5-1,.,TRBJ2-5,TGCGCCAGCAGCTTGTTGACAGGAGTTCGCCAAGAGACCCAGTACTTC,CASSLLTGVRQETQYF
.,TRBV5-8,.,TRBJ1-4,TGTGCCAGCAGCCCTGGCCAGGGCAGTTCGAATGAAAAACTGTTTTTT,CASSPGQGSSNEKLFF
.,TRBV4-1,TRBD1,TRBJ2-7,TGCGCCAGCAGCCAACCCGGACAGGGGAACGAGCAGTACTTC,CASSQPGQGNEQYF
.,TRBV4-1,TRBD1,TRBJ1-5,TGCGCCAGCAGCCAAAATCGGGGACAGGGGCGGAATCAGCCCCAGCATTTT,CASSQNRGQGRNQPQHF
.,TRBV5-1,.,TRBJ2-2,TGCGCCAGCACCCGAGGGGCAGGGGCCGGGGAGCTGTTTTTT,CASTRGAGAGELFF
.,TRBV6-1,TRBD1,TRBJ2-1,TGTGCCAGCAGTGAGAGTGACAGGGGAGGTCTGTTCTTC,CASSESDRGGLFF
few,TRBV28,.,TRBJ1-5,TGTGCCAGCAGTTTCAGGGGACTAAGGCCCCAGCATTTT,CASSFRGLRPQHF
.,TRBV2,.,TRBJ2-7,TGTGCCAGCAGTGAAGAGACTCAAGCCTACGAGCAGTACTTC,CASSEETQAYEQYF
.,TRBV5-1,TRBD2,TRBJ2-3,TGCGCCAGCAGCTTGGGACTAGCGGGGGCGATCACAGATACGCAGTATTTT,CASSLGLAGAITDTQYF
few,TRBV2,.,TRBJ1-2,TGTGCCAGCAGGGCCGGGACACTCTATGGCTACACCTTC,CASRAGTLYGYTF
.,TRBV7-8,.,TRBJ2-5,TGTGCCAGCAGCCACAGGGTGGGGGAGACCCAGTACTTC,CASSHRVGETQYF
once,TRBV3-1/TRBV3-2,.,TRBJ1-6,TGTGCCAGCAGCCAGAGAGGGTGGGATTATAATTCACCCCTCCACTTT,CASSQRGWDYNSPLHF
.,TRBV6-6,.,TRBJ1-5,TGTGCCAGCAGTCCCATACAGGGCAGGCAGCCCCAGCATTTT,CASSPIQGRQPQHF
.,TRBV3-1/TRBV3-2,.,TRBJ2-1,TGTGCCAGCAGCCAGAGTCTAGCTGGGAACAATGAGCAGTTCTTC,CASSQSLAGNNEQFF
once,TRBV7-9,.,TRBJ2-5,TGTGCCAGCAGCTTAGGGGGGCCGGAAGCCTTGGAGACCCAGTACTTC,CASSLGGPEALETQYF
.,TRBV5-1,TRBD2,TRBJ2-1,TGCGCCAGCAGCTCCTCAAGCGGGGCCTCTGGTAATGAGCAGTTCTTC,CASSSSSGASGNEQFF
once,TRBV5-4,.,TRBJ1-1,TGTGCCAGCAGCTTGGATGGTTCAGGGTCGGACACTGAAGCTTTCTTT,CASSLDGSGSDTEAFF
once,TRBV5-4,TRBD1,TRBJ2-5,TGTGCCAGCAGCAGGGCGACAGGGGTCGAGACCCAGTACTTC,CASSRATGVETQYF
few,TRBV18,.,TRBJ1-6,TGTGCCAGCTCACCACAAAAGATTAGCAATAATTCACCCCTCCACTTT,CASSPQKISNNSPLHF
few,TRBV29-1,.,TRBJ1-4,TGCAGCGTCGCAGGGGTTTCGGCCTCTAATGAAAAACTGTTTTTT,CSVAGVSASNEKLFF
.,TRBV4-3,.,TRBJ2-1,TGCGCCAGCAGCCAAGATATGGCCAGCTACAATGAGCAGTTCTTC,CASSQDMASYNEQFF
.,TRBV5-3,TRBD1,TRBJ1-4,TGTGCCAGAAGCTTAAAGGGGACAGGGGGCCCGAATGAAAAACTGTTTTTT,CARSLKGTGGPNEKLFF
.,TRBV7-9,.,TRBJ2-7,TGTGCCAGCAGCTCGACTGAGGCCTACGAGCAGTACTTC,CASSSTEAYEQYF
once,TRBV27,TRBD1,TRBJ1-6,TGTGCCAGCGGTTGGACAGGGCAAGGTAAAAGATCACCCCTCCACTTT,CASGWTGQGKRSPLHF
.,TRBV5-6,.,TRBJ1-2,TGTGCCAGCAGCACTGACAGCCTATATGGCTACACCTTC,CASSTDSLYGYTF
once,TRBV5-1,.,TRBJ1-2,TGCGCCAGCAGCTTGGGCGGCTCAGGGAACTATGGCTACACCTTC,CASSLGGSGNYGYTF
.,TRBV27,TRBD1,TRBJ1-1,TGTGCCAGCAGTTCCGGGACAGGGATTGAAGCTTTCTTT,CASSSGTGIEAFF
.,TRBV19,.,TRBJ1-4,TGTGCCAGTAGTATAGGGACAGCTGCAACTAATGAAAAACTGTTTTTT,CASSIGTAATNEKLFF
.,TRBV6-2/TRBV6-3,TRBD1,TRBJ1-5,TGTGCCAGCAGTATACGACCGGGACAGGGCACTCAGCCCCAGCATTTT,CASSIRPGQGTQPQHF
.,TRBV5-4,.,TRBJ2-1,TGTGCCAGCAGCTTTCAACAGGGTATGGATGAGCAGTTCTTC,CASSFQQGMDEQFF
.,TRBV5-5,.,TRBJ1-1,TGTGCCAGCAGCTTACTACACGGGAACACTGAAGCTTTCTTT,CASSLLHGNTEAFF
.,TRBV4-3,.,TRBJ1-5,TGCGCCAGCAGCCGATCAGTTTATAGGGGTCAGCCCCAGCATTTT,CASSRSVYRGQPQHF